The source of this T cell receptor beta chain is a study of T cell repertoires in cytomegalovirus infection (dated by TCRdb to about 2019). Notes on the research overall: Alongside well-studied HLA-B-restricted epitopes, the peptide stimulations were aimed at recently identified HLA-C-restricted CMV epitopes, whose presentation resists viral immunomodulation. Because public TCR beta signatures pointed to carriage of CMV infection together with the matching HLA type, the HLA type of each donor mattered for the analysis.

Reading the label with the study, this specimen's treatment or condition is: in vitro stimulation with specific CMV peptide epitopes to enrich CMV-specific T cells. Instrument used: Illumina HiSeq 1500. TCRdb ran its own pipeline on the public reads, namely fastp trimming at Q25 and MiXCR clone calling, and kept in-frame beta chains. Every CDR3 protein is listed once, alongside the most common genes and DNA of its rows. The sample table contains about 920,000 distinct CDR3 sequences; only one count was recorded for 30% to 40% of them. In total, the top ten clones hold roughly 13% of the sample. Worth noting for this clonotype: What antigen it recognizes has not been identified. Qualities for individual bases were not recorded, and no much larger clone is one base off.

The germline ends are 13 bases apart after V is trimmed by 0 bases and J by 5 bases. The CDR3 measures 15 amino acids from cysteine to phenylalanine. Only the CDR3 DNA stays, 45 bases, in frame from base 1. Looking up the germline V gene (reference sequence) yields CDR1 MNHEY and CDR2 SMNVEV. Results and caveats for the whole study, not just this receptor: In the ex vivo response, HLA-C-restricted CMV-specific TCR beta clonotypes were dominant, and in two of eight donors the single most frequent clonotype came from this HLA-C-restricted group. Cumulative frequency of public TCR beta family members discriminated carriers of CMV infection plus the relevant HLA type in this cohort and an independent approximately 350-donor cohort.

The chain couples TRBV27 to TRBJ1-2; a tentative D match to TRBD1 spans 5 bases. The material was cultured CD8+ T cells from PBMCs, obtained from culture after CMV antigen stimulation. This receptor was obtained from a human donor in good health (CMV status not recorded). Some clones in this sample may be carry-over from other donors' samples. The DNA reads as follows: TGTGCCAGCAGTTTATCTGGTCGGCAGGGATATGGCTACACCTTC. Its protein product is CASSLSGRQGYGYTF.